This TCR beta chain was captured in a study of breast tumors, draining lymph nodes, adjacent tissues. Study-level points and caveats: Most tumor T cells seemingly derive from lymph node, then expand in tumor. Luminal-like breast cancer showed significantly higher tumor–nontumor repertoire similarity than basal-like. That most tumor T cells come from lymph nodes remained unproven.

From the multiplex PCR reads, TCRdb called clonotypes with MiXCR, one entry per CDR3 protein. This sample carries 100,000 or so distinct CDR3 sequences, around 20% of them seen once, and the ten largest clones take around 1.2%. The CDR3 runs 16 residues. The junction had 11 bases not matched to a gene; V was cut back by 1 base and J by 6 bases. Germline V gene sequence: CDR1 SGHAT, CDR2 FQNNGV. This clonotype was detected a few times. Its antigen is still unknown. Samples came from axillary lymph nodes draining the breast cancer. This rearrangement joins TRBV11-2 to TRBJ2-5; 7 nucleotides agree with TRBD2. This sequence was found in a female donor with breast cancer. Some clones in this sample may be carry-over from other donors' samples. The source material was axillary lymph node tissue. Written as DNA, the CDR3 is TGTGCCAGCAGCTTAGTAGCGGGCAGGGTCCGTCAGACCCAGTACTTC. This sequence encodes CASSLVAGRVRQTQYF.